The 22 T cell receptor beta chains below were found in one sample sequenced in a study of OX40 agonist ivuxolimab in advanced cancers. The table came from immunoSEQ multiplex PCR; TCRdb's copy has only in-frame clones and leaves some out. This table holds roughly 68,000 clones, 75% to 85% found once. Source: CD4+ or CD8+ T cells sorted from blood, taken in a trial of the OX40 agonist ivuxolimab. Receptor source: an adult with an advanced solid tumor such as melanoma, head and neck, liver or kidney cancer.

This sequence joins TRBV5-1 and TRBJ1-2; D may be TRBD1 (5 bases). This CDR3 comprises 14 residues. Germline values: CDR1 SGHRS, CDR2 YFSETQ. The V end was cut by 1 base, the J end by 8 bases, with 15 bases between. The chain's CDR3 is CASSLRGQGRGYTF. CDR3 DNA sequence: TGCGCCAGCAGCTTGAGAGGGCAGGGAAGGGGCTACACCTTC.

This clone appeared a few times. The chain is built from TRBV19 and TRBJ2-7; D remains unclear. Between the trimmed V and J ends, which lost 5 bases and 1 base, there was a span of 12 bases. In germline, CDR1 is LNHDA, CDR2 SQIVND (reference sequence). The length of the CDR3 is 14 residues. The CDR3 DNA reads as TGTGCCAGTAGTCCGAACAGTGGTTCCTACGAGCAGTACTTC. Amino acids: CASSPNSGSYEQYF.

The CDR3 nucleotides are TGTGCCAGTAGTACGAGGGAGCGGGAGAGCACAGATACGCAGTATTTT. Translation gives CASSTRERESTDTQYF. V gene TRBV19 combines with J gene TRBJ2-3; 8 positions agree with TRBD2. The CDR3 loop spans 16 amino acids. J was trimmed by 0 bases and V by 4 bases; bases with no gene match: 6. Germline V gene data show CDR1 as LNHDA and CDR2 as SQIVND (reference sequence).

CDR3 nucleotides: TGTGCCAGCAGCCCTGGAAACACATACACAGATACGCAGTATTTT. Translated: CASSPGNTYTDTQYF. The rearrangement joins TRBV5-6 to TRBJ2-3; D unclear. The V gene's germline CDR1 is SGHDT and CDR2 YYEEEE. The CDR3 runs to 15 residues. The germline V and J ends were trimmed by 4 bases and 2 bases, with 14 bases remaining between them.

The V gene is TRBV27, the J gene TRBJ2-3; no firm D call. Germline V gene lookup returns CDR1 MNHEY and CDR2 SMNVEV (reference sequence). This CDR3 region has 13 residues. V was shortened by 5 bases and J by 9 bases, with 15 bases between the two germline ends. The CDR3 DNA follows: TGTGCCAGCAGTCCCCGGACCGTCCCCACGCAGTATTTT. Encoded protein: CASSPRTVPTQYF.

The chain joins TRBV28 to TRBJ2-3; 7 bases are shared with TRBD1. The CDR3 runs to 12 residues. From germline, CDR1 is MDHEN and CDR2 SYDVKM. Trimming cost V 3 bases and J 10 bases; bases outside gene matches: 4. Here the CDR3 reads CASSLNRGSQYF. The CDR3 DNA is TGTGCCAGCAGTTTGAACAGGGGATCGCAGTATTTT. Full variable domain (remainder filled in from reference TRBV28 and TRBJ2-3): DVKVTQSSRYLVKRTGEKVFLECVQDMDHENMFWYRQDPGLGLRLIYFSYDVKMKEKGDIPEGYSVSREKKERFSLILESASTNQTSMYLCASSLNRGSQYFGPGTRLTVL.

V and J are TRBV5-6 and TRBJ1-3; the D gene is possibly TRBD1 (6 bases). CDR3 length: 16 residues. Per germline, CDR1 SGHDT and CDR2 YYEEEE. Trimming stripped 3 bases from V and 4 bases from J, with 17 bases between. Here the CDR3 DNA reads TGTGCCAGCAGCTGGGGGGCGCCGCAGAGGGGAAACACCATATATTTT. This translates into CASSWGAPQRGNTIYF.

The V call is TRBV7-2, the J call TRBJ2-1; 9 bases align to TRBD2. With V trimmed by 5 bases and J by 4 bases, 9 bases remained unmatched. The germline CDR1 and CDR2 sequences are SGHTA and FQGNSA. The CDR3 extends over 16 amino acids. The CDR3 bases are TGTGCCAGCAGCCCCGTAGCGGGAGTAGCGTACAATGAGCAGTTCTTC. Its translation: CASSPVAGVAYNEQFF.

The V gene is TRBV9, the J gene TRBJ2-1; a weak D match, TRBD2 (6 bases). The CDR3 has 14 amino acids. Trimming took off 0 bases at V and 6 bases at J, with 10 bases between the two ends. Germline-derived CDR1 and CDR2 are SGDLS and YYNGEE. CDR3 coding DNA: TGTGCCAGCAGCGTAGCGGGAGAGGTCAATGAGCAGTTCTTC. It translates to CASSVAGEVNEQFF.

V usage is TRBV5-1 and J usage is TRBJ1-2; the D gene is possibly TRBD1 (6 bases). There are 14 residues in the CDR3. The germline V and J ends were trimmed by 7 bases and 1 base, with 14 bases remaining between them. Per the germline V gene, CDR1 is SGHRS and CDR2 is YFSETQ. CDR3 nucleotide sequence: TGCGCCAGCGTGGGGGCACAGCTTAACTATGGCTACACCTTC. Protein product: CASVGAQLNYGYTF.

This clone has just one count. The chain is built from TRBV5-1 and TRBJ2-1; D is perhaps TRBD2 (6 bases). CDR1 and CDR2 from the germline V gene are SGHRS and YFSETQ. This CDR3 has 15 residues. The V end was cut by 0 bases, the J end by 5 bases, with 12 bases between. For the CDR3, the DNA is TGCGCCAGCAGCTTGGAGGCTAGCGAGGACAATGAGCAGTTCTTC. Translating gives CASSLEASEDNEQFF.

The CDR3 loop reads CATSRGSNGLGHTQYF. In DNA, the CDR3 is TGTGCCACCAGCAGAGGATCTAACGGTCTGGGTCATACGCAGTATTTT. The rearrangement uses TRBV15 and TRBJ2-3; no definite D call. Germline CDR1 LNHNV, CDR2 YYDKDF (reference sequence). The CDR3 length is 16 residues. The germline V and J ends were trimmed by 1 base and 7 bases, with 18 bases remaining between them.

J is TRBJ2-3 and V is TRBV6-1; D gene ambiguous. Germline CDR1 MNHNS, CDR2 SASEGT. V was shortened by 1 base and J by 6 bases, with 14 bases between the two germline ends. There are 15 residues in the CDR3. This CDR3 is CASSEGGALSDTQYF. As DNA, the CDR3 is TGTGCCAGCAGTGAAGGCGGTGCGCTTAGTGATACGCAGTATTTT.

The V gene is TRBV9, the J gene TRBJ2-3; tentatively, D is TRBD1 (6 bases). From germline, CDR1 is SGDLS and CDR2 YYNGEE. This CDR3 contains 14 residues. V was shortened by 2 bases and J by 4 bases, with 11 bases between the two germline ends. The CDR3 sequence: CASSVQGSADTQYF. Written as DNA, the CDR3 is TGTGCCAGCAGCGTCCAGGGGAGCGCAGATACGCAGTATTTT. The full variable domain, its missing parts supplied by reference TRBV9 and TRBJ2-3, is DSGVTQTPKHLITATGQRVTLRCSPRSGDLSVYWYQQSLDQGLQFLIQYYNGEERAKGNILERFSAQQFPDLHSELNLSSLELGDSALYFCASSVQGSADTQYFGPGTRLTVL.

The chain links TRBV4-1 to TRBJ2-1, with D possibly being TRBD2 (7 bases). Trimming cost V 1 base and J 8 bases, with 21 bases left between them. CDR3 length equals 17 residues. The germline V gene encodes CDR1 MGHRA and CDR2 YSYEKL. CDR3 nucleotide sequence: TGCGCCAGCAGCCAAGGGGACGGGGGGCGTATGGAGCATGAGCAGTTCTTC. It specifies CASSQGDGGRMEHEQFF.

J is TRBJ1-2 and V is TRBV28; unclear D gene. This CDR3 spans 13 amino acids. Germline V gives CDR1 MDHEN, CDR2 SYDVKM. The V and J ends lost 6 bases and 1 base respectively, with 9 bases between them. CDR3 sequence: CASRSDLNYGYTF. CDR3 in DNA: TGTGCCAGCAGGTCGGATCTTAACTATGGCTACACCTTC.

The chain combines TRBV7-2 with TRBJ2-1; 9 bases fit TRBD2. Losses at the gene ends were 2 bases for V and 6 bases for J; bases not matched to a gene: 17. CDR1 is SGHTA and CDR2 is FQGNSA in the germline V gene. The CDR3 spans 19 residues. The CDR3 here is CASSLKVRGRAFRGNEQFF. CDR3 DNA: TGTGCCAGCAGCTTAAAAGTCCGCGGGAGGGCCTTCCGGGGCAATGAGCAGTTCTTC. The entire variable domain, with the rest obtained from reference TRBV7-2 and TRBJ2-1, is as follows: GAGVSQSPSNKVTEKGKDVELRCDPISGHTALYWYRQSLGQGLEFLIYFQGNSAPDKSGLPSDRFSAERTGGSVSTLTIQRTQQEDSAVYLCASSLKVRGRAFRGNEQFFGPGTRLTVL.

V is TRBV19 and J is TRBJ2-3; 9 bases line up with TRBD2. Looked up from germline, CDR1 is LNHDA and CDR2 is SQIVND (reference sequence). V gave up 6 bases and J gave up 4 bases; unmatched junction bases: 2. CDR3 length: 13 residues. CDR3 sequence: CASRVAGADTQYF. CDR3 DNA: TGTGCCAGTAGAGTAGCGGGAGCAGATACGCAGTATTTT. Using reference TRBV19 and TRBJ2-3 for the parts outside the CDR3, the full variable domain is DGGITQSPKYLFRKEGQNVTLSCEQNLNHDAMYWYRQDPGQGLRLIYYSQIVNDFQKGDIAEGYSVSREKKESFPLTVTSAQKNPTAFYLCASRVAGADTQYFGPGTRLTVL.

This clone was counted a few times. The V and J genes are TRBV27 and TRBJ2-7, with 16 nucleotides matching TRBD2. Germline loops: CDR1 MNHEY, CDR2 SMNVEV (reference sequence). This CDR3 region has 17 residues. J was trimmed by 6 bases and V by 4 bases; bases with no gene match: 9. The CDR3 DNA reads as TGTGCCAGCAGTTCCTACGGGACTAGCGGGAGGGATATCGAGCAGTACTTC. Translating it yields CASSSYGTSGRDIEQYF.

This rearrangement joins TRBV28 to TRBJ2-5; TRBD1 might be the D (7 bases). This CDR3 spans 16 amino acids. CDR1 and CDR2 (germline): MDHEN, SYDVKM. V was trimmed by 5 bases and J by 3 bases, leaving 19 bases between them. CDR3 sequence reads: CASSPHGGGGEETQYF. The DNA of the CDR3 is TGTGCCAGCAGTCCTCACGGCGGAGGGGGCGAAGAGACCCAGTACTTC.

This clone showed up just once. The J gene is TRBJ2-5, the V gene TRBV4-2; D remains unclear. V gave up 2 bases and J gave up 1 base, with 8 bases separating them. The CDR3 totals 14 residues. The germline V gene encodes CDR1 LGHNA and CDR2 YNFKEQ. CDR3 coding DNA: TGTGCCAGCAGCCAATCTGGGTCCCAAGAGACCCAGTACTTC. This encodes CASSQSGSQETQYF.

J is TRBJ2-1 and V is TRBV7-2; D is possibly TRBD1 or TRBD2 (6 bases each). Germline CDR1 SGHTA, CDR2 FQGNSA. Deletions cut 5 bases from V and 8 bases from J, with 22 bases between. CDR3 size: 16 residues. CDR3 bases: TGTGCCAGCAGCCCCACCAGGGGACTCGAACACGATGAGCAGTTCTTC. Its protein product is CASSPTRGLEHDEQFF.